This T cell receptor (beta chain) stems from a study of T cells in Graves' hyperthyroidism and ophthalmopathy. Study-wide context: Blood was drawn when the patient was first diagnosed and still untreated.

This clonotype was found many times. The CDR3 regions of TCR beta were amplified from RNA transcripts. Carried out on the TCR CDR3, a first-round RT-PCR used the HTBI primer set. TCRdb fed the multiplex PCR reads into MiXCR, producing one record per CDR3 protein. The table includes a few hundred thousand distinct CDR3 sequences, about a fifth detected once. This receptor was identified in a woman aged 18-30 years with Graves' hyperthyroidism. Specimen: blood.

As DNA, the CDR3 is TGTGCCAGCAGTGAAAAAGCAGGGATGAATCAGCCCCAGCATTTT. Translated, it gives CASSEKAGMNQPQHF. The chain couples TRBV2 to TRBJ1-5; the D gene is possibly TRBD1 (5 bases). This CDR3 contains 15 residues. Germline loops: CDR1 SNHLY, CDR2 FYNNEI. The V and J ends lost 2 bases and 4 bases respectively, with 12 bases between them.